This T cell receptor beta chain originates from a study of cytomegalovirus exposure and HLA in healthy donors. Study results and caveats: A later analysis reportedly found that, within productive TCRs, an Asian-associated ancestry cluster had fewer N-insertions than the mean observed across the roughly 700 donors. Within an earlier analysis, most TCR beta V segments proved productive either about 87% or about 30% of the time. A later analysis linked a missense DCLRE1C variant to TCR beta V- and J-gene trimming.

The CDR3 consists of 15 residues. V gave up 4 bases and J gave up 4 bases, with 16 bases separating them. Germline V gives CDR1 SGHNT, CDR2 YYREEE (reference sequence). PCR employed 60 Vbeta and 13 Jbeta primers. The table came from immunoSEQ multiplex PCR; TCRdb's copy has only in-frame clones and leaves some out. The table includes under 250,000 clones, 70% to 90% detected once. As for this clone: The target antigen is unknown.

This sequence joins TRBV5-4 and TRBJ2-3; TRBD2 is a possible D gene (5 bases). Sequencing used PBMCs. The TCR sequence derives from a girl aged 2 to 9 in good health and CMV-seronegative. The CDR3 sequence: CASSGITGLADTQYF. CDR3 in DNA: TGTGCCAGCAGCGGCATCACGGGATTAGCAGATACGCAGTATTTT.